The rows below give T cell receptor beta chains drawn from one sample of a study of cytomegalovirus exposure and HLA in healthy donors. The protocol was immunoSEQ multiplex PCR, while the TCRdb copy is restricted to in-frame clones and leaves out a portion. The sample consists of some 180,000 clones, 70% to 80% of them appearing once. Sequencing was performed on PBMCs. The receptors derive from a woman in her thirties in good health and CMV-seropositive. The CDR3 runs from the conserved cysteine through the conserved F or W. Each record gives: CDR3 length, clone size, J gene, V gene, D gene, CDR3 DNA, CDR3 protein. D genes are given only for firm matches. The listing skips clone size in some rows; elsewhere it reads once, few, many or a size class.

cdr3_length: 16; clone_size: NA; j_call: TRBJ1-1; v_call: TRBV9; d_call: NA; cdr3_nt: TGTGCCAGCAGCGTGGGGTGGACAGAGATGAACACTGAAGCTTTCTTT; cdr3_aa: CASSVGWTEMNTEAFF
cdr3_length: 15; clone_size: few; j_call: TRBJ2-1; v_call: TRBV7-9; d_call: TRBD2; cdr3_nt: TGTGCCAGCAGCTTAGTAGGACTAGCGTACAATGAGCAGTTCTTC; cdr3_aa: CASSLVGLAYNEQFF
cdr3_length: 16; clone_size: once; j_call: TRBJ1-2; v_call: TRBV5-1; d_call: NA; cdr3_nt: TGCGCCAGCAGCTTGGGAGGGCAGGATGTAGGCTATGGCTACACCTTC; cdr3_aa: CASSLGGQDVGYGYTF
cdr3_length: 14; clone_size: NA; j_call: TRBJ1-2; v_call: TRBV29-1; d_call: TRBD1; cdr3_nt: TGCAGCGTTCCGGACAGGGGACCAAACTATGGCTACACCTTC; cdr3_aa: CSVPDRGPNYGYTF
cdr3_length: 14; clone_size: NA; j_call: TRBJ1-5; v_call: TRBV6-1; d_call: NA; cdr3_nt: TGTGCCAGCAGTGGAGGGTATAGCAATCAGCCCCAGCATTTT; cdr3_aa: CASSGGYSNQPQHF
cdr3_length: 18; clone_size: NA; j_call: TRBJ2-1; v_call: TRBV5-4; d_call: TRBD2; cdr3_nt: TGTGCCAGCAGTCCTACTTTGGGACTAGCGGGAGGCCGCAATGAGCAGTTCTTC; cdr3_aa: CASSPTLGLAGGRNEQFF
cdr3_length: 14; clone_size: NA; j_call: TRBJ1-3; v_call: TRBV4-1; d_call: NA; cdr3_nt: TGCGCCAGCAGCCAAGATCAGAACCAGAACACCATATATTTT; cdr3_aa: CASSQDQNQNTIYF
cdr3_length: 15; clone_size: once; j_call: TRBJ1-1; v_call: TRBV4-3; d_call: TRBD1; cdr3_nt: TGCGCCAGCAGCCAAGATAACAGGGGGAACACTGAAGCTTTCTTT; cdr3_aa: CASSQDNRGNTEAFF
cdr3_length: 14; clone_size: NA; j_call: TRBJ2-5; v_call: TRBV7-2; d_call: TRBD1; cdr3_nt: TGTGCCAGCAGCTTCAACTTGGACAGGGAGCCCCAGTACTTC; cdr3_aa: CASSFNLDREPQYF
cdr3_length: 14; clone_size: NA; j_call: TRBJ1-2; v_call: TRBV4-3; d_call: NA; cdr3_nt: TGCGCCAGCAGCCAAGATCTAGGGGGTTATGGCTACACCTTC; cdr3_aa: CASSQDLGGYGYTF
cdr3_length: 13; clone_size: NA; j_call: TRBJ1-2; v_call: TRBV19; d_call: NA; cdr3_nt: TGTGCCAGTAGCACCACAGGCGAACGGGGCTACACCTTC; cdr3_aa: CASSTTGERGYTF
cdr3_length: 13; clone_size: NA; j_call: TRBJ1-2; v_call: TRBV5-5; d_call: NA; cdr3_nt: TGTGCCAGCAGCTCCTGGACATGGGATGGCTACACCTTC; cdr3_aa: CASSSWTWDGYTF
cdr3_length: 17; clone_size: NA; j_call: TRBJ2-1; v_call: TRBV4-3; d_call: NA; cdr3_nt: TGCGCCAGCAGCCAAGACAGCGCCGGTCGCTGGATCAATGAGCAGTTCTTC; cdr3_aa: CASSQDSAGRWINEQFF
cdr3_length: 17; clone_size: few; j_call: TRBJ2-3; v_call: TRBV5-1; d_call: TRBD2; cdr3_nt: TGCGCCAGCAGCTCCTGGGTGTTAGCGGGAGGGCCAGATACGCAGTATTTT; cdr3_aa: CASSSWVLAGGPDTQYF
cdr3_length: 13; clone_size: NA; j_call: TRBJ1-2; v_call: TRBV28; d_call: TRBD1; cdr3_nt: TGTGCCAGCAGTCCCAGGGGGCGCGGTGGCTACACCTTC; cdr3_aa: CASSPRGRGGYTF
cdr3_length: 11; clone_size: few; j_call: TRBJ2-7; v_call: TRBV10-2; d_call: TRBD2; cdr3_nt: TGCGCCAGCCGCGGGAGGTACGAGCAGTACTTC; cdr3_aa: CASRGRYEQYF
cdr3_length: 15; clone_size: NA; j_call: TRBJ2-7; v_call: TRBV6-4; d_call: TRBD1; cdr3_nt: TGTGCCAGCAGTGACCCCGGGACAGGTCCTTACGAGCAGTACTTC; cdr3_aa: CASSDPGTGPYEQYF
cdr3_length: 15; clone_size: NA; j_call: TRBJ1-6; v_call: TRBV6-4; d_call: NA; cdr3_nt: TGTGCCAGCAGGGGCGATGCGACCTGGGATTCACCCCTCCACTTT; cdr3_aa: CASRGDATWDSPLHF
cdr3_length: 14; clone_size: NA; j_call: TRBJ2-3; v_call: TRBV5-4; d_call: NA; cdr3_nt: TGTGCCAGCCCAGCGCCCACTAGCACAGATACGCAGTATTTT; cdr3_aa: CASPAPTSTDTQYF
cdr3_length: 15; clone_size: NA; j_call: TRBJ2-2; v_call: TRBV2; d_call: TRBD1; cdr3_nt: TGTGCCAGCAACGGTGGACAGGGGGGCACCGGGGAGCTGTTTTTT; cdr3_aa: CASNGGQGGTGELFF
cdr3_length: 15; clone_size: NA; j_call: TRBJ1-6; v_call: TRBV5-6; d_call: TRBD1; cdr3_nt: TGTGCCAGCAGCTTGGCGGGACAGGGCCATTCACCCCTCCACTTT; cdr3_aa: CASSLAGQGHSPLHF
cdr3_length: 16; clone_size: NA; j_call: TRBJ2-3; v_call: TRBV5-1; d_call: NA; cdr3_nt: TGCGCCAGCAGCTTGGCCTCAGTGGGCAGCACAGATACGCAGTATTTT; cdr3_aa: CASSLASVGSTDTQYF
cdr3_length: 16; clone_size: NA; j_call: TRBJ2-3; v_call: TRBV7-2; d_call: TRBD2; cdr3_nt: TGTGCCAGCAGAGCGACGGGTAGCGGGAGAACAGATACGCAGTATTTT; cdr3_aa: CASRATGSGRTDTQYF
cdr3_length: 14; clone_size: NA; j_call: TRBJ1-2; v_call: TRBV2; d_call: NA; cdr3_nt: TGTGCCAGCGCGCGGAGGGGAGTTAGATATGGCTACACCTTC; cdr3_aa: CASARRGVRYGYTF
cdr3_length: 17; clone_size: NA; j_call: TRBJ2-5; v_call: TRBV7-2; d_call: NA; cdr3_nt: TGTGCCAGCAGCTTAGCTGGTGGTAGCGGCACCCAAGAGACCCAGTACTTC; cdr3_aa: CASSLAGGSGTQETQYF
cdr3_length: 16; clone_size: NA; j_call: TRBJ2-3; v_call: TRBV7-9; d_call: TRBD2; cdr3_nt: TGTGCCAGCAGCTTTAAGACTAGCGGGGGGCCAGATACGCAGTATTTT; cdr3_aa: CASSFKTSGGPDTQYF
cdr3_length: 15; clone_size: NA; j_call: TRBJ1-5; v_call: TRBV19; d_call: NA; cdr3_nt: TGTGCCACCTCCTTGGGGGGAGCTTTCAATCAGCCCCAGCATTTT; cdr3_aa: CATSLGGAFNQPQHF
cdr3_length: 17; clone_size: NA; j_call: TRBJ1-2; v_call: TRBV4-1; d_call: NA; cdr3_nt: TGCGCCAGCCGAGGCGAAGATAAGGGCAGAAGGGGTCGAGGCTACACCTTC; cdr3_aa: CASRGEDKGRRGRGYTF
cdr3_length: 13; clone_size: NA; j_call: TRBJ2-1; v_call: TRBV12-5; d_call: NA; cdr3_nt: TGTGCTAGTGGTTTGGTCTGGGGCTTGGAGCAGTTCTTC; cdr3_aa: CASGLVWGLEQFF
cdr3_length: 17; clone_size: few; j_call: TRBJ2-2; v_call: TRBV27; d_call: TRBD1; cdr3_nt: TGTGCCAGCAGTCAGACCCGGGACAGGGCCAACACCGGGGAGCTGTTTTTT; cdr3_aa: CASSQTRDRANTGELFF
cdr3_length: 12; clone_size: NA; j_call: TRBJ1-5; v_call: TRBV2; d_call: NA; cdr3_nt: TGTGCCAGCAGTACAGGATTCCAGCCCCAGCATTTT; cdr3_aa: CASSTGFQPQHF
cdr3_length: 15; clone_size: NA; j_call: TRBJ1-5; v_call: TRBV27; d_call: NA; cdr3_nt: TGTGCCAGCAGTTTATGGGGGGATGGCAATCAGCCCCAGCATTTT; cdr3_aa: CASSLWGDGNQPQHF
cdr3_length: 14; clone_size: NA; j_call: TRBJ1-2; v_call: TRBV5-1; d_call: NA; cdr3_nt: TGCGCCAGCAGCTTGGAAGGGGAGGTCTATGGCTACACCTTC; cdr3_aa: CASSLEGEVYGYTF
cdr3_length: 15; clone_size: NA; j_call: TRBJ2-1; v_call: TRBV25-1; d_call: TRBD2; cdr3_nt: TGTGCCAGCAGTGATCCGGGGACTAGTCTCGATGAGCAGTTCTTC; cdr3_aa: CASSDPGTSLDEQFF
cdr3_length: 21; clone_size: NA; j_call: TRBJ2-7; v_call: TRBV21-1; d_call: NA; cdr3_nt: TGTGCCAGCAGCACAACAAGCACACTGATATCCCACACTAGCGACTCCTACGAGCAGTACTTC; cdr3_aa: CASSTTSTLISHTSDSYEQYF
cdr3_length: 15; clone_size: NA; j_call: TRBJ2-1; v_call: TRBV5-8; d_call: TRBD2; cdr3_nt: TGTGCCAGCAGCCTTACTAGCGGGAGCTACAATGAGCAGTTCTTC; cdr3_aa: CASSLTSGSYNEQFF
cdr3_length: 14; clone_size: NA; j_call: TRBJ1-3; v_call: TRBV6-5; d_call: NA; cdr3_nt: TGTGCCAGCAGCCAGGGGAACTCTGGAAACACCATATATTTT; cdr3_aa: CASSQGNSGNTIYF
cdr3_length: 13; clone_size: NA; j_call: TRBJ2-7; v_call: TRBV5-1; d_call: NA; cdr3_nt: TGCGCCAGCAGCTTCAACAGGGACTACGAGCAGTACTTC; cdr3_aa: CASSFNRDYEQYF
cdr3_length: 17; clone_size: once; j_call: TRBJ1-1; v_call: TRBV4-3; d_call: NA; cdr3_nt: TGCGCCAGCAGCCAAGATCGGGGGGCCCGGGGGGGGACTGAAGCTTTCTTT; cdr3_aa: CASSQDRGARGGTEAFF
cdr3_length: 16; clone_size: NA; j_call: TRBJ2-5; v_call: TRBV15; d_call: NA; cdr3_nt: TGTGCCACCAGCAGCCTCCTCAGGGGACGGGGAGAGACCCAGTACTTC; cdr3_aa: CATSSLLRGRGETQYF
cdr3_length: 17; clone_size: NA; j_call: TRBJ2-1; v_call: TRBV4-3; d_call: TRBD2; cdr3_nt: TGCGCCAGCAGCCACCCAACTAGCGGGATTTCCTACAATGAGCAGTTCTTC; cdr3_aa: CASSHPTSGISYNEQFF
cdr3_length: 13; clone_size: NA; j_call: TRBJ2-7; v_call: TRBV7-9; d_call: NA; cdr3_nt: TGTGCCAGCAGCTTAGCGGGAGAGTACGAGCAGTACTTC; cdr3_aa: CASSLAGEYEQYF
cdr3_length: 16; clone_size: NA; j_call: TRBJ2-3; v_call: TRBV7-8; d_call: NA; cdr3_nt: TGTGCCAGCAGCTTAGCGTCGTGGAGCGTAACAGATACGCAGTATTTT; cdr3_aa: CASSLASWSVTDTQYF
cdr3_length: 14; clone_size: NA; j_call: TRBJ2-7; v_call: TRBV5-1; d_call: NA; cdr3_nt: TGCGCCAGCAGCTTGGAGGGAGGCTCCTACGAGCAGTACTTC; cdr3_aa: CASSLEGGSYEQYF
cdr3_length: 13; clone_size: NA; j_call: TRBJ1-1; v_call: TRBV6-5; d_call: NA; cdr3_nt: TGTGCCAGCAGTTACGGTCGAGGTACTGAAGCTTTCTTT; cdr3_aa: CASSYGRGTEAFF
cdr3_length: 14; clone_size: NA; j_call: TRBJ2-2; v_call: TRBV11-2; d_call: NA; cdr3_nt: TGTGCCAGCAGGCAAACAGCGAACACCGGGGAGCTGTTTTTT; cdr3_aa: CASRQTANTGELFF
cdr3_length: 12; clone_size: NA; j_call: TRBJ2-5; v_call: TRBV27; d_call: NA; cdr3_nt: TGTGCCAGCAGTCCCCGCGGGGAGACCCAGTACTTC; cdr3_aa: CASSPRGETQYF
cdr3_length: 16; clone_size: few; j_call: TRBJ2-5; v_call: TRBV30; d_call: TRBD2; cdr3_nt: TGTGCCTGGAGTACTCGGGGACTAGCGGGTCTAGAGACCCAGTACTTC; cdr3_aa: CAWSTRGLAGLETQYF
cdr3_length: 15; clone_size: once; j_call: TRBJ2-7; v_call: TRBV4-2; d_call: NA; cdr3_nt: TGTGCCAGCAGCCAAGATCTTAGACATTTCTACGAGCAGTACTTC; cdr3_aa: CASSQDLRHFYEQYF
cdr3_length: 16; clone_size: NA; j_call: TRBJ2-2; v_call: TRBV11-3; d_call: TRBD1; cdr3_nt: TGTGCCAGCAGCTTAGGGACAGGGGTATACACCGGGGAGCTGTTTTTT; cdr3_aa: CASSLGTGVYTGELFF
cdr3_length: 13; clone_size: NA; j_call: TRBJ2-7; v_call: TRBV6-6; d_call: TRBD1; cdr3_nt: TGTGCCAGCAGGCGGGACAGGGTATACGAGCAGTACTTC; cdr3_aa: CASRRDRVYEQYF
cdr3_length: 15; clone_size: NA; j_call: TRBJ1-2; v_call: TRBV6-1; d_call: TRBD1; cdr3_nt: TGTGCCAGCTTAGTTGTGGGACAGGGTTCCTATGGCTACACCTTC; cdr3_aa: CASLVVGQGSYGYTF
cdr3_length: 13; clone_size: NA; j_call: TRBJ1-1; v_call: TRBV30; d_call: TRBD1; cdr3_nt: TGTGCCTGGAGTGTAAGGGACAGGGGGAAGGCTTTCTTT; cdr3_aa: CAWSVRDRGKAFF
cdr3_length: 15; clone_size: NA; j_call: TRBJ2-7; v_call: TRBV27; d_call: NA; cdr3_nt: TGTGCCAGCAAGGACGCGGCGGGGCTGGGTTACGAGCAGTACTTC; cdr3_aa: CASKDAAGLGYEQYF
cdr3_length: 14; clone_size: NA; j_call: TRBJ1-1; v_call: TRBV7-9; d_call: NA; cdr3_nt: TGTGCCAGCAGCTTAGTTGGCGCATCGACAGAAGCTTTCTTT; cdr3_aa: CASSLVGASTEAFF
cdr3_length: 15; clone_size: NA; j_call: TRBJ2-7; v_call: TRBV2; d_call: TRBD1; cdr3_nt: TGTGCCAGCCCCAGAGAAGGGACAGACTCCTACGAGCAGTACTTC; cdr3_aa: CASPREGTDSYEQYF
cdr3_length: 16; clone_size: NA; j_call: TRBJ1-4; v_call: TRBV7-2; d_call: NA; cdr3_nt: TGTGCCAGCAGCTTAGGTGGGGGGGGAACTAATGAAAAACTGTTTTTT; cdr3_aa: CASSLGGGGTNEKLFF